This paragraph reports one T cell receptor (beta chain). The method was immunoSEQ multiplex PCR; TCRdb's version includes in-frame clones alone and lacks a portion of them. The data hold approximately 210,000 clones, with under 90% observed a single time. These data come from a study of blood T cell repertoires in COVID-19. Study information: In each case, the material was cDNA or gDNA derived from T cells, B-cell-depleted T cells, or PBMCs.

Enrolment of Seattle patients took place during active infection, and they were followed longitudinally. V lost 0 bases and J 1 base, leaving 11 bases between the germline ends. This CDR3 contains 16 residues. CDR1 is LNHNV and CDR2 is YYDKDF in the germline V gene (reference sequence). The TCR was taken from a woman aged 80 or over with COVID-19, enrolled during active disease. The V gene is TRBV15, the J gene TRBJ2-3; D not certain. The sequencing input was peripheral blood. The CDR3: CATSREHTVRTDTQYF. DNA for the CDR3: TGTGCCACCAGCAGAGAACACACAGTGCGCACAGATACGCAGTATTTT.